The rows below give T cell receptor beta chains drawn from one sample of a study of cytomegalovirus exposure and HLA in healthy donors. Profiled with immunoSEQ multiplex PCR; TCRdb holds only in-frame clones, not every one. The sample consists of 74,000 or so clones, 70% to 80% of them appearing once. The sample was PBMCs. These receptors were collected from a man aged 45-60 years in good health and CMV-seropositive. Both conserved end residues are trimmed from each CDR3.

v_gene	j_gene	CDR3aa
TRBV11-3	TRBJ2-5	ASSSQGRETQY
TRBV19	TRBJ1-4	ASSILSGEKLF
TRBV9	TRBJ1-5	ASSVGGGDQPQH
TRBV18	TRBJ2-3	ASSPLAGRSDTQY
TRBV5-1	TRBJ2-1	ASSDRLDEQF
TRBV28	TRBJ1-1	ASSADSPPEAF
TRBV18	TRBJ2-6	ASSPPVGSGAYSGANVLT
TRBV28	TRBJ1-5	ASSGDREHQPQH
TRBV19	TRBJ1-5	ASMQGTVNQPQH
TRBV5-6	TRBJ2-5	ASSRSLGAGGETQY
TRBV7-2	TRBJ2-1	ASSPGTHIDEQF
TRBV18	TRBJ2-1	ASSPAGWWDNEQF
TRBV7-9	TRBJ1-6	SSSPARANSPLH
TRBV4-3	TRBJ2-3	ASSHQAGGTTDTQY
TRBV10-3	TRBJ1-1	AISPGYTEAF
TRBV13	TRBJ2-3	ASSLFTGTASTDTQY
TRBV6-1	TRBJ2-1	ASRQASNNEQF